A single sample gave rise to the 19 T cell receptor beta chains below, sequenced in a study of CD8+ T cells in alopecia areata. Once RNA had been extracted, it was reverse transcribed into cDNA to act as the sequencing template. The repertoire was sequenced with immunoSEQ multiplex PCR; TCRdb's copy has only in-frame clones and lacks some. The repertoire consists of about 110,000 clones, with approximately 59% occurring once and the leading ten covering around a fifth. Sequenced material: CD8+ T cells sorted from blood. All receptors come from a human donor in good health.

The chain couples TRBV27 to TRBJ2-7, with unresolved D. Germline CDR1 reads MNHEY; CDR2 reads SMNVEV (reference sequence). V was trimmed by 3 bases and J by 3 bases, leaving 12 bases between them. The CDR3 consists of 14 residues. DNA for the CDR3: TGTGCCAGCAGTTTCTACGGATCCGGCTACGAGCAGTACTTC. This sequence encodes CASSFYGSGYEQYF.

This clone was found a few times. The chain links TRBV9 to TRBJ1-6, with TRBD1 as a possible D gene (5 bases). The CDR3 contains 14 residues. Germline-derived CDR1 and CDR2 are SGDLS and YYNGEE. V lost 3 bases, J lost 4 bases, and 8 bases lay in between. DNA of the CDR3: TGTGCCAGCAGCGGGGGACTGTATAATTCACCCCTCCACTTT. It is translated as CASSGGLYNSPLHF.

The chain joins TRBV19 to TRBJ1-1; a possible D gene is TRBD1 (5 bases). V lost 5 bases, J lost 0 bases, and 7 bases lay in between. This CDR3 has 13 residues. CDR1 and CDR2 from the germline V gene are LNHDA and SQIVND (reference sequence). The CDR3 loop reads CASSPGMNTEAFF. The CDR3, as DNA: TGTGCCAGTAGTCCAGGGATGAACACTGAAGCTTTCTTT.

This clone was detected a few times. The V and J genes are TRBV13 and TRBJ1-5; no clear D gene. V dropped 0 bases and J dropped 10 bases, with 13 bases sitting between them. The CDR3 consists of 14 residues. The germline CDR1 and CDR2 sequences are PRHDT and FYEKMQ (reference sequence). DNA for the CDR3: TGTGCCAGCAGCTTAGGCCGTTCTGGGCAACCCCAGCATTTT. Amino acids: CASSLGRSGQPQHF.

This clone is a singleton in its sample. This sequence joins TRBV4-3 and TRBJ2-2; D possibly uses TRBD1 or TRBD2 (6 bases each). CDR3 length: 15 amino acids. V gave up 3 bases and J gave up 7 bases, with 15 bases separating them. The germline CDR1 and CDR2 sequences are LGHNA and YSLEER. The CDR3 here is CASSHVYREVGELFF. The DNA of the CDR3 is TGCGCCAGCAGCCATGTTTACAGGGAGGTCGGGGAGCTGTTTTTT.

The CDR3 DNA sequence: TGCGCCAGCAGCCAAGATTCTATTTGGGACACGACCGGGGAGCTGTTTTTT. Protein product: CASSQDSIWDTTGELFF. The rearrangement joins TRBV4-1 to TRBJ2-2, with a possible D match to TRBD1 (6 bases). CDR1 MGHRA and CDR2 YSYEKL come from the germline V gene. V was shortened by 0 bases and J by 5 bases, with 16 bases between the two germline ends. This CDR3 comprises 17 residues.

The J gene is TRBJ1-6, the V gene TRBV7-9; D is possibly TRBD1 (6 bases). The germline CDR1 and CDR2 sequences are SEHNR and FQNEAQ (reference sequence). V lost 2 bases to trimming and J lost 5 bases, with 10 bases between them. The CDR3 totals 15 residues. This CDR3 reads CASSLLGGHNSPLHF. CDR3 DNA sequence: TGTGCCAGCAGCTTATTGGGGGGGCATAATTCACCCCTCCACTTT.

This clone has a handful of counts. The CDR3 DNA sequence: TGTGCCAGCAGTTTTGGACTAGCGGAAGAGACCCAGTACTTC. It yields the protein CASSFGLAEETQYF. The chain combines TRBV28 with TRBJ2-5; TRBD2 matches 10 bases. V lost 3 bases, J lost 3 bases, and 1 base stayed unmatched. Germline assignment: CDR1 MDHEN and CDR2 SYDVKM. The CDR3 covers 14 residues.

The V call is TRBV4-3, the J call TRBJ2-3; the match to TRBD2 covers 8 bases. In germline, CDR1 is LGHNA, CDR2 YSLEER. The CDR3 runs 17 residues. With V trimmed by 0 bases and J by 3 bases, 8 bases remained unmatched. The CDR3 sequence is CASSQDPPGGVTDTQYF. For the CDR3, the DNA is TGCGCCAGCAGCCAAGACCCCCCGGGGGGGGTGACAGATACGCAGTATTTT.

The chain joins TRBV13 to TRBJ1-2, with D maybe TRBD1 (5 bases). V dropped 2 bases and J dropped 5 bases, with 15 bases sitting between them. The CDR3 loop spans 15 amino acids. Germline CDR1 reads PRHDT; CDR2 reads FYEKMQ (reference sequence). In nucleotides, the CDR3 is TGTGCCAGCAGCTTATTGGGGGATAAAGGGTATGGCTACACCTTC. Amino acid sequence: CASSLLGDKGYGYTF.

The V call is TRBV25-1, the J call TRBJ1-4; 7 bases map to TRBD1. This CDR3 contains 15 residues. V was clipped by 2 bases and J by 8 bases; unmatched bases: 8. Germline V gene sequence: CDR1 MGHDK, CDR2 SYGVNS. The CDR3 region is CASSEPTGMGEKLFF. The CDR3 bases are TGTGCCAGCAGTGAACCGACAGGGATGGGAGAAAAACTGTTTTTT.

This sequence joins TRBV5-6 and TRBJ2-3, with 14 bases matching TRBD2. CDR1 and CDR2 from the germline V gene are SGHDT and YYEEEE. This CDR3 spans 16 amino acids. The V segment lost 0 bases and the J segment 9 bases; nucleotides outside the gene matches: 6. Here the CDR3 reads CASSLGLAGGPETQYF. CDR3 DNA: TGTGCCAGCAGCTTGGGACTAGCGGGGGGGCCCGAAACGCAGTATTTT.

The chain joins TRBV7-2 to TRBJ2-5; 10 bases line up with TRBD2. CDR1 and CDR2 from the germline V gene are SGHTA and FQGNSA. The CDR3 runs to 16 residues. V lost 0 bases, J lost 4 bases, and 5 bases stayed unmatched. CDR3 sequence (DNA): TGTGCCAGCAGCTTAGCCGGGACTAGCGTCCGAGAGACCCAGTACTTC. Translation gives CASSLAGTSVRETQYF.

CDR3 coding DNA: TGTGCCAGCAGCTTGGAGGGGGCAGCGAGGGGCTACACCTTC. This codes for CASSLEGAARGYTF. J is TRBJ1-2 and V is TRBV5-8, with 7 bases lining up with TRBD1. J gave up 8 bases and V 0 bases, and 7 bases lay outside the gene matches. Germline CDR1 reads SGHTS; CDR2 reads YDEGEE. This CDR3 region has 14 residues.

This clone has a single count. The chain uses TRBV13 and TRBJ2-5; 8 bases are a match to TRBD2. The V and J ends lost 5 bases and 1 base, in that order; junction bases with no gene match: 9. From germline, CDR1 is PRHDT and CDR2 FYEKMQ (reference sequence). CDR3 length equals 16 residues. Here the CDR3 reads CASSLSAGGPQETQYF. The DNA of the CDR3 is TGTGCCAGCAGCCTCTCCGCGGGGGGACCCCAAGAGACCCAGTACTTC.

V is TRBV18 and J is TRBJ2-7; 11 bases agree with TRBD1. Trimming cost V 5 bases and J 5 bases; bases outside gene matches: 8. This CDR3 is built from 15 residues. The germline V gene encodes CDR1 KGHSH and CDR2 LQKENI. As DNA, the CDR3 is TGTGCCAGCTCAAAACCGGGACAGGGGGTCCACGAGCAGTACTTC. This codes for CASSKPGQGVHEQYF.

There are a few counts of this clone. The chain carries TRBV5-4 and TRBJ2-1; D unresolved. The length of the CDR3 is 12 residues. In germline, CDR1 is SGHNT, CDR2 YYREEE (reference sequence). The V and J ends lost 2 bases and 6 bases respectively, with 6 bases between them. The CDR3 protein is CASSFRGNEQFF. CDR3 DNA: TGTGCCAGCAGCTTCAGAGGCAATGAGCAGTTCTTC.

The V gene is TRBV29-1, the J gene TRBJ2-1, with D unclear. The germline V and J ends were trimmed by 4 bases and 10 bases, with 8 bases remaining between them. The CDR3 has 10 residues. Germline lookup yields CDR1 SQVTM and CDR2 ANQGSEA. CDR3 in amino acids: CSVAEREQFF. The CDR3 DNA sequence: TGCAGCGTTGCTGAGAGAGAGCAGTTCTTC.

In DNA, the CDR3 is TGTGCCAGCACCAGCGGCGCGGGACAAGAGACCCAGTACTTC. Protein sequence: CASTSGAGQETQYF. The chain links TRBV28 to TRBJ2-5; D may be TRBD2 (6 bases). CDR3 length equals 14 residues. Germline CDR1 MDHEN, CDR2 SYDVKM. V was clipped by 7 bases and J by 2 bases, with 14 bases between them.